The present T cell receptor beta chain was sequenced within a study of cytomegalovirus exposure and HLA in healthy donors. Study observations and caveats: Within the approximately 110 validation repertoires, first-cohort TCR clusters tended to co-occur, according to a later analysis.

Using immunoSEQ multiplex PCR, the repertoire was profiled, and TCRdb retains in-frame clones only, with some absent. The sample has approximately 58,000 clones, 90% to 95% seen once. With V trimmed by 1 base and J by 8 bases, 6 bases remained unmatched. The CDR3 extends over 15 amino acids. Germline V CDR1 and CDR2: MGHRA, YSYEKL. Comments on this clone: Its antigen remains unknown.

This clonotype was obtained from a woman in her late teens or twenties in good health and CMV-seropositive. The sequencing sample was made of PBMCs. The V gene is TRBV4-1, the J gene TRBJ1-4, with 8 bases identical to TRBD1. CDR3 sequence reads: CASSQVDRGLEKLFF. The CDR3 DNA reads as TGCGCCAGCAGCCAAGTTGACAGGGGACTCGAAAAACTGTTTTTT.